The 25 T cell receptor beta chains below all came from one sample that was sequenced in a study of shared clonotypes between healthy human individuals. The naive CD8 subset, CD45RO-negative cells positively selected for CCR7, excluded terminally differentiated effector memory CD45RA+ cells. Clones were sequenced by immunoSEQ multiplex PCR, and TCRdb holds only the in-frame ones, with some missing. The sample has about 550,000 clones; nearly 97% are singletons. The sequenced sample was naive CD8+ T cells sorted from blood. These receptors all stem from a woman under 40 in good health.

The rearrangement joins TRBV13 to TRBJ1-2; D is unclear. Per germline, CDR1 PRHDT and CDR2 FYEKMQ (reference sequence). Deletions cut 3 bases from V and 6 bases from J, with 5 bases between. CDR3 length: 11 residues. The CDR3 reads CASSFGDGYTF. The CDR3 DNA sequence: TGTGCCAGCAGCTTCGGGGATGGCTACACCTTC.

The chain carries TRBV19 and TRBJ2-7; TRBD1 is a possible D gene (6 bases). Germline-derived CDR1 and CDR2 are LNHDA and SQIVND (reference sequence). The CDR3 is 13 residues long. V shed 6 bases and J shed 6 bases, with 15 bases lying between them. The CDR3 reads CASRPGTGREQYF. Written as DNA, the CDR3 is TGTGCCAGTAGACCGGGAACAGGGCGCGAGCAGTACTTC.

The chain combines TRBV19 with TRBJ1-5; tentatively, D is TRBD1 (5 bases). The germline gives CDR1 LNHDA, CDR2 SQIVND (reference sequence). V dropped 3 bases and J dropped 4 bases, with 10 bases sitting between them. The CDR3 extends over 14 amino acids. CDR3 nucleotide sequence: TGTGCCAGTAGTATTAGCGGGGGGAATCAGCCCCAGCATTTT. It specifies CASSISGGNQPQHF.

The CDR3 bases are TGTGCCAGCTACGACAGGGGGTTCGCTGGAAACACCATATATTTT. Translation gives CASYDRGFAGNTIYF. The rearrangement links TRBV28 to TRBJ1-3; 9 nucleotides line up with TRBD1. Germline V gene lookup returns CDR1 MDHEN and CDR2 SYDVKM. V shed 8 bases, J shed 2 bases, and the junction held 7 bases outside the gene matches. The CDR3 runs to 15 residues.

V gene TRBV6-5 combines with J gene TRBJ2-7, with a weak D call TRBD2 (6 bases). Trimming took 0 bases from V and 6 from J, leaving 12 bases between them. The length of the CDR3 is 14 residues. Germline CDR1 and CDR2: MNHEY and SVGAGI. DNA for the CDR3: TGTGCCAGCAGTTACTCGAGCGAGGGAGGCGAGCAGTACTTC. Translation: CASSYSSEGGEQYF.

The CDR3 sequence: CASSLALSSYEQYF. In nucleotides, the CDR3 is TGTGCCAGCAGCTTGGCCCTCAGCTCCTACGAGCAGTACTTC. The chain is built from TRBV5-4 and TRBJ2-7; D uncertain. CDR3 length equals 14 residues. From germline, CDR1 is SGHNT and CDR2 YYREEE (reference sequence). Trimming cost V 0 bases and J 0 bases, with 7 bases left between them.

The V gene is TRBV6-1, the J gene TRBJ1-1; no reliable D call. The V end lost 3 bases, the J end lost 6 bases, and 11 bases lay between the germline ends. Germline V gene data show CDR1 as MNHNS and CDR2 as SASEGT. The CDR3 has 13 amino acids. In nucleotides, the CDR3 is TGTGCCAGCAGTGACGGGGAAGCCCCTGAAGCTTTCTTT. It codes for CASSDGEAPEAFF.

V and J are TRBV7-9 and TRBJ2-7, with a weak D call TRBD2 (6 bases). V lost 5 bases, J lost 0 bases, and 11 bases lay in between. The CDR3 is made up of 14 amino acids. Germline values: CDR1 SEHNR, CDR2 FQNEAQ (reference sequence). CDR3 nucleotides: TGTGCCAGCAGCCCCGGGGACTTCTCCTACGAGCAGTACTTC. It translates to CASSPGDFSYEQYF.

The chain joins TRBV2 to TRBJ1-2; TRBD1 matches 10 bases. The CDR3 totals 14 residues. V lost 8 bases and J lost 4; bases outside the gene matches: 7. The germline gives CDR1 SNHLY, CDR2 FYNNEI. CDR3 DNA: TGTGCCAGCCGGGACAGGGGTTTGGTCTATGGCTACACCTTC. Translation gives CASRDRGLVYGYTF.

The chain recombines TRBV4-1 with TRBJ1-2, with TRBD1 as a possible D gene (6 bases). Germline loops: CDR1 MGHRA, CDR2 YSYEKL. There are 15 residues in the CDR3. V was pared by 1 base and J by 4 bases, with 13 bases between. The CDR3 loop reads CASSQVAGDSYGYTF. DNA of the CDR3: TGCGCCAGCAGCCAAGTTGCAGGGGATAGCTATGGCTACACCTTC.

The chain carries TRBV29-1 and TRBJ1-2, with TRBD1 matching over 8 bases. The V and J ends lost 3 bases and 4 bases, in that order; junction bases with no gene match: 4. Germline V CDR1 and CDR2: SQVTM, ANQGSEA. This CDR3 region has 13 residues. The CDR3: CSVDTGGAYGYTF. In nucleotides, the CDR3 is TGCAGCGTTGACACAGGGGGGGCCTATGGCTACACCTTC.

The chain recombines TRBV13 with TRBJ2-7; no clear D. V was trimmed by 5 bases and J by 4 bases, leaving 21 bases between them. This CDR3 has 16 amino acids. Looked up from germline, CDR1 is PRHDT and CDR2 is FYEKMQ (reference sequence). The CDR3 region is CASSLRLGRPDYEQYF. CDR3 coding DNA: TGTGCCAGCAGCCTTCGCCTAGGACGGCCGGATTACGAGCAGTACTTC.

The rearrangement joins TRBV29-1 to TRBJ1-1, with D possibly being TRBD1 (5 bases). The CDR3 is 15 amino acids. CDR1 is SQVTM, CDR2 ANQGSEA, per germline. Deletions cut 6 bases from V and 3 bases from J, with 20 bases between. Here the CDR3 DNA reads TGCAGCGTATGGCAGGGTACGGAGTTGGACACTGAAGCTTTCTTT. As protein: CSVWQGTELDTEAFF. Variable domain in full (rest from reference TRBV29-1 and TRBJ1-1): SAVISQKPSRDICQRGTSLTIQCQVDSQVTMMFWYRQQPGQSLTLIATANQGSEATYESGFVIDKFPISRPNLTFSTLTVSNMSPEDSSIYLCSVWQGTELDTEAFFGQGTRLTVV.

This chain links TRBV6-1 with TRBJ2-1; possibly TRBD2 for D (6 bases). The CDR3 length is 14 residues. Germline V lookup: CDR1 MNHNS, CDR2 SASEGT. Deletions cut 6 bases from V and 8 bases from J, with 17 bases between. The CDR3 nucleotides read TGTGCCAGCAGCCCATGGGGGGTGGAGGATGAGCAGTTCTTC. Protein: CASSPWGVEDEQFF.

The V call is TRBV28, the J call TRBJ1-1; no clear D gene. The CDR3 totals 14 residues. Germline CDR1 reads MDHEN; CDR2 reads SYDVKM. Trimming cost V 7 bases and J 3 bases, with 15 bases left between them. CDR3 in DNA: TGTGCCAGCACCCCAAGATCCGTTTACACTGAAGCTTTCTTT. Translated, it gives CASTPRSVYTEAFF.

This chain joins TRBV19 and TRBJ2-6; D possibly matches TRBD1 or TRBD2 (5 bases each). Germline V gives CDR1 LNHDA, CDR2 SQIVND (reference sequence). Trimming pared 6 bases from V and 0 bases from J, leaving 30 bases between. The CDR3 is made up of 22 amino acids. In DNA, the CDR3 is TGTGCCAGTAGCCCTCTCGTAGCGACAGAGGGCCTACCGAGCTCTGGGGCCAACGTCCTGACTTTC. Protein sequence: CASSPLVATEGLPSSGANVLTF.

The chain links TRBV27 to TRBJ1-6; maybe TRBD1 (5 bases). CDR1 and CDR2 (germline): MNHEY, SMNVEV (reference sequence). The CDR3 is 14 amino acids. Trimming shortened V by 3 bases and J by 10 bases, and 13 bases separated the two germline ends. The CDR3 region is CASSFRWDYSPLHF. The CDR3, as DNA: TGTGCCAGCAGTTTTCGTTGGGACTACTCACCCCTCCACTTT.

The chain uses TRBV19 and TRBJ2-1; D possibly corresponds to TRBD1 (6 bases). Trimming pared 7 bases from V and 8 bases from J, leaving 18 bases between. Germline assignment: CDR1 LNHDA and CDR2 SQIVND (reference sequence). The length of the CDR3 is 14 residues. The CDR3 DNA is TGTGCCAGTAAGAGGGACATAGTTGCGGATGAGCAGTTCTTC. As protein: CASKRDIVADEQFF.

The genes are TRBV27 and TRBJ2-1, with 16 bases aligning to TRBD2. CDR1 and CDR2 (germline): MNHEY, SMNVEV (reference sequence). V shed 2 bases and J 8 bases; nucleotides not matched to a gene: 6. The CDR3 totals 17 residues. CDR3 nucleotide sequence: TGTGCCAGCAGTTTAGGGCCGGGACTAGCGGGAGGGGATGAGCAGTTCTTC. This encodes CASSLGPGLAGGDEQFF.

This clone was observed a single time. This chain links TRBV7-6 with TRBJ2-5; D possibly uses TRBD1 or TRBD2 (6 bases each). Trimming left V 4 bases short and J 2 bases short, with 11 bases between. CDR1 SGHVS and CDR2 FNYEAQ come from the germline V gene. The CDR3 runs 14 residues. This chain's CDR3 is CASSWGAQQETQYF. Here the CDR3 DNA reads TGTGCCAGCAGCTGGGGGGCGCAGCAAGAGACCCAGTACTTC.

The CDR3 here is CASSQGGAGELFF. CDR3 nucleotide sequence: TGTGCCAGCAGTCAAGGGGGAGCCGGGGAGCTGTTTTTT. V gene TRBV28 combines with J gene TRBJ2-2; TRBD1 is a possible D gene (6 bases). The V gene lost 5 bases and the J gene lost 6 bases, with 10 bases spanning the gap. Germline-derived CDR1 and CDR2 are MDHEN and SYDVKM. This CDR3 is 13 amino acids long.

This chain connects TRBV15 to TRBJ1-2; D unresolved. CDR1 and CDR2 from the germline V gene are LNHNV and YYDKDF (reference sequence). The CDR3 is 14 amino acids. Trimming pared 0 bases from V and 1 base from J, leaving 6 bases between. CDR3 DNA: TGTGCCACCAGCAGAGACAGGAATAACTATGGCTACACCTTC. This sequence encodes CATSRDRNNYGYTF.

This clone was counted only a few times. This chain connects TRBV7-9 to TRBJ2-7; TRBD2 is a possible D gene (6 bases). Between the trimmed V and J ends, which lost 5 bases and 2 bases, there was a span of 7 bases. CDR1 is SEHNR and CDR2 is FQNEAQ in the germline V gene (reference sequence). The CDR3 is 12 amino acids. CDR3 DNA: TGTGCCAGCAGCGCGGGACCCTACGAGCAGTACTTC. It specifies CASSAGPYEQYF.

This chain connects TRBV29-1 to TRBJ1-1; D ambiguous. V lost 4 bases to trimming and J lost 3 bases, with 3 bases between them. The CDR3 length is 10 residues. Germline CDR1 is SQVTM and CDR2 is ANQGSEA. The DNA of the CDR3 is TGCAGCGTTGGTCACACTGAAGCTTTCTTT. It specifies CSVGHTEAFF.

The genes are TRBV15 and TRBJ1-4; D is undetermined. This CDR3 is built from 15 residues. Germline V gene sequence: CDR1 LNHNV, CDR2 YYDKDF (reference sequence). The ends were cut back, 0 bases at V and 0 bases at J, with 5 bases in the middle. The CDR3 loop reads CATSREAATNEKLFF. CDR3 coding DNA: TGTGCCACCAGCAGAGAGGCAGCAACTAATGAAAAACTGTTTTTT.